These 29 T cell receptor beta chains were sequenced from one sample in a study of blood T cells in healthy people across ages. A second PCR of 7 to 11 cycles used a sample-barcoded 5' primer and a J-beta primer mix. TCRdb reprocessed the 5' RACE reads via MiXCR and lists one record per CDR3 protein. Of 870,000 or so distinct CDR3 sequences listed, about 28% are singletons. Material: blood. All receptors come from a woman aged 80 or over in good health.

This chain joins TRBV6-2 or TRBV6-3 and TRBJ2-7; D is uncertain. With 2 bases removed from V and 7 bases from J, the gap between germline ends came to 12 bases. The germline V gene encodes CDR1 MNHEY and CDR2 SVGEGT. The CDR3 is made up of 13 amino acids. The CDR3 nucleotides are TGTGCCAGCAGTTACCGGTCGACGGGTGAGCAGTACTTC. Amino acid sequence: CASSYRSTGEQYF.

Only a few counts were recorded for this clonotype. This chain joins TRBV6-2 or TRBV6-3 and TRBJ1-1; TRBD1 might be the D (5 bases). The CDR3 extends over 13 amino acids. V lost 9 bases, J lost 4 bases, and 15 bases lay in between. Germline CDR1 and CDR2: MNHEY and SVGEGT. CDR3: CASTLWGRTEAFF. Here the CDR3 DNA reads TGTGCCAGTACCTTGTGGGGACGCACTGAAGCTTTCTTT.

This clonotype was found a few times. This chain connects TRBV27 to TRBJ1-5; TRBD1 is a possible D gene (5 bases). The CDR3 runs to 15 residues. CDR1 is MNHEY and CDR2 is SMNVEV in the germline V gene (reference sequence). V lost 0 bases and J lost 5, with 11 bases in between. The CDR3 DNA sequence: TGTGCCAGCAGTTTATCGTCAACAGGTGATCAGCCCCAGCATTTT. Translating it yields CASSLSSTGDQPQHF.

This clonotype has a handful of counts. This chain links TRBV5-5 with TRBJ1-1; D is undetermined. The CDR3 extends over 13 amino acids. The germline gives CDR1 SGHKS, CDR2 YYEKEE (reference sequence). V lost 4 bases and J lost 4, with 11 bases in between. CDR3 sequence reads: CASSLSMGTEAFF. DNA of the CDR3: TGTGCCAGCAGCCTTTCAATGGGCACTGAAGCTTTCTTT.

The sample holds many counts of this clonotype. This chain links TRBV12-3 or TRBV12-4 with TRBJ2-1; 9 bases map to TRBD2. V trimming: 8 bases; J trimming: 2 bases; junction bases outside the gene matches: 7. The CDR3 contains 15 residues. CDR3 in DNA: TGTGCCAGCTGGCGGGGGGGAGGCGCCTACAATGAGCAGTTCTTC. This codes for CASWRGGGAYNEQFF.

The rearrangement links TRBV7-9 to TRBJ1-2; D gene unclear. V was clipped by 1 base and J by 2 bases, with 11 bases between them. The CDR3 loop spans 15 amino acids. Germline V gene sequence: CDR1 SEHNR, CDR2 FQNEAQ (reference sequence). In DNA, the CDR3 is TGTGCCAGCAGCTTAGGGCAGGCCCCGAACTATGGCTACACCTTC. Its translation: CASSLGQAPNYGYTF.

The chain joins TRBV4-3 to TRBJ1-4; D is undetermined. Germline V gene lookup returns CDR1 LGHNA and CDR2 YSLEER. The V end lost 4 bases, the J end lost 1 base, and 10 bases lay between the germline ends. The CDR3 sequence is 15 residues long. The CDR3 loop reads CASSRTARTNEKLFF. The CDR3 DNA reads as TGCGCCAGCAGCCGAACAGCGAGAACTAATGAAAAACTGTTTTTT.

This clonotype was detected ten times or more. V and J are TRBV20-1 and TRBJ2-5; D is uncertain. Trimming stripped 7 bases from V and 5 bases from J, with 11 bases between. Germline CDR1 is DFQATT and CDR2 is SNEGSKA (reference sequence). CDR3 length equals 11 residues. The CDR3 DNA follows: TGCAGTGTCAACCCTGGCGAGACCCAGTACTTC. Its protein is CSVNPGETQYF.

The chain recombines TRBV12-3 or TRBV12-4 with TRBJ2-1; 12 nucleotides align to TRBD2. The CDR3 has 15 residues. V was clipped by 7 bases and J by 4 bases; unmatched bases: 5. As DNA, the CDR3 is TGTGCCAGCATCGCCGGGACTAGCGGGTACAATGAGCAGTTCTTC. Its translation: CASIAGTSGYNEQFF.

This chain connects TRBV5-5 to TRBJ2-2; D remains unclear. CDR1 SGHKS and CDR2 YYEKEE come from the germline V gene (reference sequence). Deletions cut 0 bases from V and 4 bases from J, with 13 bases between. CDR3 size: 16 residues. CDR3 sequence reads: CASSLVVRSSTGELFF. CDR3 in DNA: TGTGCCAGCAGCTTGGTAGTCAGGTCGAGCACCGGGGAGCTGTTTTTT.

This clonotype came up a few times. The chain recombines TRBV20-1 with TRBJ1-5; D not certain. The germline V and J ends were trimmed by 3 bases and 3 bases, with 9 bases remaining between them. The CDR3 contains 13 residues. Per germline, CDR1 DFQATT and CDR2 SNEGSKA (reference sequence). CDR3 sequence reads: CSASVRVNQPQHF. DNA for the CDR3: TGCAGTGCTAGTGTAAGGGTCAATCAGCCCCAGCATTTT.

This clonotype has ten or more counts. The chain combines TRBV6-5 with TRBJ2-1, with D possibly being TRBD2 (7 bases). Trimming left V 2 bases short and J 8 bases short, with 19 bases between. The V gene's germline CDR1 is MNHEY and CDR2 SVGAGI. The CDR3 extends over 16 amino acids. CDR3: CASSYPKGGGLYEQFF. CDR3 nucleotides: TGTGCCAGCAGTTACCCGAAGGGGGGGGGCCTGTATGAGCAGTTCTTC.

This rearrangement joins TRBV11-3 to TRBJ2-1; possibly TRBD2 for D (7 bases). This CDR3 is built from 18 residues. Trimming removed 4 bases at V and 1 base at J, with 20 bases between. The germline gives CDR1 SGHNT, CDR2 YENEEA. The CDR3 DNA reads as TGTGCCAGCAGCTCTAGTTGGGGAGGGGGTCGATCCTACAATGAGCAGTTCTTC. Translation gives CASSSSWGGGRSYNEQFF.

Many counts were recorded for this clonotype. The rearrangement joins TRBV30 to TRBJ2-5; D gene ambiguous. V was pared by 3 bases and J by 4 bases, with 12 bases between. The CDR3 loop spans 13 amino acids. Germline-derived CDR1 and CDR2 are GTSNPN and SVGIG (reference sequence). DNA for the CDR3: TGTGCCTGGAGGGGAACAAACTTAGAGACCCAGTACTTC. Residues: CAWRGTNLETQYF.

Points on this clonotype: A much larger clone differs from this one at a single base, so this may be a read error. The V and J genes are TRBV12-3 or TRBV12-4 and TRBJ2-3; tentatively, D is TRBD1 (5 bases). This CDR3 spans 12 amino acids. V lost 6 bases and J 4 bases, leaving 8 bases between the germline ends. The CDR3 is CASRMGPDTQYF. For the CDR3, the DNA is TGTGCCAGCAGGATGGGGCCAGATACGCAGTATTTT.

CDR3 nucleotides: TGCAGTGCTAGATCCTCCGGGACTGGGCAATACAATGAGCAGTTCTTC. This translates into CSARSSGTGQYNEQFF. The V and J genes are TRBV20-1 and TRBJ2-1, with TRBD2 as a possible D gene (6 bases). The CDR3 is 16 residues long. Deletions cut 2 bases from V and 4 bases from J, with 18 bases between. Per the germline V gene, CDR1 is DFQATT and CDR2 is SNEGSKA (reference sequence).

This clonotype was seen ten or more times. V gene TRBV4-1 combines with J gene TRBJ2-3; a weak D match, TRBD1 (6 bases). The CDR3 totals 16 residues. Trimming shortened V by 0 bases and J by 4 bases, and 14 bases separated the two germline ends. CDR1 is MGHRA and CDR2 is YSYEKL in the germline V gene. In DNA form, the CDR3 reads TGCGCCAGCAGCCAAGATTCTGGGGGCGGAGCAGATACGCAGTATTTT. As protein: CASSQDSGGGADTQYF.

The CDR3 spells CASSTLPGTQYF. The CDR3 DNA reads as TGTGCCAGCAGCACACTCCCCGGGACCCAGTACTTC. The rearrangement uses TRBV7-2 and TRBJ2-5; D is unclear. The CDR3 has 12 residues. CDR1 is SGHTA, CDR2 FQGNSA, per germline. Trimming took 5 bases from V and 7 from J, leaving 11 bases between them.

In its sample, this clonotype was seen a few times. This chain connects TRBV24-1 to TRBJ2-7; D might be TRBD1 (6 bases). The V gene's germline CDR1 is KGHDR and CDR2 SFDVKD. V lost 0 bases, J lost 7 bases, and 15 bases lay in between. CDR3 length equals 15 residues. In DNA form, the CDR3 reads TGTGCCACCAGTGATTTGAAGGGGGTTAACAATGAGCAGTACTTC. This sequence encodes CATSDLKGVNNEQYF.

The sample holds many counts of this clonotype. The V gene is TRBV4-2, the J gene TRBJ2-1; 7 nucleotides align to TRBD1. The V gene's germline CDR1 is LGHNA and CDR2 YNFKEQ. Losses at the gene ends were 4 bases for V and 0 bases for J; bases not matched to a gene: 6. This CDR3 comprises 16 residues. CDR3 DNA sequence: TGTGCCAGCAGCCCCAAACAGGGGAGCTCCTACAATGAGCAGTTCTTC. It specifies CASSPKQGSSYNEQFF.

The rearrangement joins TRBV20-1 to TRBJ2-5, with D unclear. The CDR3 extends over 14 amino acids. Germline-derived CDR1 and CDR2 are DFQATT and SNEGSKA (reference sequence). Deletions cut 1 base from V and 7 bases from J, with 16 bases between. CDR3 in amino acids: CSARVEPPIPTQYF. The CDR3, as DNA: TGCAGTGCTAGAGTTGAGCCCCCAATCCCGACCCAGTACTTC.

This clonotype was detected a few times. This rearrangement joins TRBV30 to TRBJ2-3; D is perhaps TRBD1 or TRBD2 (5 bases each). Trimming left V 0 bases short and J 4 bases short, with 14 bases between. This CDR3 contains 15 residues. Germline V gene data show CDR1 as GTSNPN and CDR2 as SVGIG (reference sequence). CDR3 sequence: CAWSVPGLLPDTQYF. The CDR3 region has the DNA TGTGCCTGGAGTGTACCGGGGCTACTCCCAGATACGCAGTATTTT. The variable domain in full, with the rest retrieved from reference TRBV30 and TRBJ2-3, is SQTIHQWPATLVQPVGSPLSLECTVEGTSNPNLYWYRQAAGRGLQLLFYSVGIGQISSEVPQNLSASRPQDRQFILSSKKLLLSDSGFYLCAWSVPGLLPDTQYFGPGTRLTVL.

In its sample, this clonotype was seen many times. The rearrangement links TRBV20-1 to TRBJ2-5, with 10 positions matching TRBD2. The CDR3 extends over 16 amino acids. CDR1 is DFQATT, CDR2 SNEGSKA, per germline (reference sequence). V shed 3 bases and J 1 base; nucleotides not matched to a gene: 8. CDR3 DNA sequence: TGCAGTGCTAGGAAGGGGCTAGCGGGGGCCCAAGAGACCCAGTACTTC. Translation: CSARKGLAGAQETQYF.

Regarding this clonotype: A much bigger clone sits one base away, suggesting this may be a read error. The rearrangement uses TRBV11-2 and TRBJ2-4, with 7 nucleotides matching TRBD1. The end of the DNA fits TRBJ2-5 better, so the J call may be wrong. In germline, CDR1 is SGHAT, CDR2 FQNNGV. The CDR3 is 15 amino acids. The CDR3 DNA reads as TGTGCCAGCAGCGTGGACGGGACAGACCAAGAGACCCAGTACTTC. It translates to CASSVDGTDQETQYF.

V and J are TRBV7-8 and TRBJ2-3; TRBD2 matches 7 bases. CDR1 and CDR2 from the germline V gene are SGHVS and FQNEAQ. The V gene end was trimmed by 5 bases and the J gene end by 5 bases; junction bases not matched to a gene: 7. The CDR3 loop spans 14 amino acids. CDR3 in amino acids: CASSLGGNIDTQYF. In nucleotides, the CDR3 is TGTGCCAGCAGCCTGGGGGGGAATATAGATACGCAGTATTTT.

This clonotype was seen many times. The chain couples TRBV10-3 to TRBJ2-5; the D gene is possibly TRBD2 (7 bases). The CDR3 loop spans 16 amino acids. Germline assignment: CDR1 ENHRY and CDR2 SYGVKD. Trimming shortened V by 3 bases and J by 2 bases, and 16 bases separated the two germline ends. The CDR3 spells CAISEGGTGGQETQYF. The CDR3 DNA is TGTGCCATCAGTGAAGGGGGGACCGGGGGGCAAGAGACCCAGTACTTC.

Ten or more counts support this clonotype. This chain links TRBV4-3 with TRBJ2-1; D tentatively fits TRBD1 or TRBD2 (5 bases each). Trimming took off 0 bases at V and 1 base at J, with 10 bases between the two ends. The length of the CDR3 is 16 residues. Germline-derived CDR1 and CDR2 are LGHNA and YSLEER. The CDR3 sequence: CASSQEVGVSYNEQFF. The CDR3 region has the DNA TGCGCCAGCAGCCAAGAGGTGGGGGTATCCTACAATGAGCAGTTCTTC.

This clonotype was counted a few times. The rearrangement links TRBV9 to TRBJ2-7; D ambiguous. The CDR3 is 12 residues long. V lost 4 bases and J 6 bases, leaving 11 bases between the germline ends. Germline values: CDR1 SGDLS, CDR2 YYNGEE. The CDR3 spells CASSPSVGEQYF. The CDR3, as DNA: TGTGCCAGCAGCCCCTCTGTGGGCGAGCAGTACTTC.

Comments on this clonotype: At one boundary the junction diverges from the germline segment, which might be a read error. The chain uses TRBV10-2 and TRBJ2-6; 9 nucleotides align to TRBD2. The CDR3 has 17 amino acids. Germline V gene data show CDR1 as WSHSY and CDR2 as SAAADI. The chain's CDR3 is CAGSVGRGGSGANVLTF. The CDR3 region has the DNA TGCGCCGGCAGTGTAGGGCGGGGGGGCAGTGGGGCCAACGTCCTGACTTTC.